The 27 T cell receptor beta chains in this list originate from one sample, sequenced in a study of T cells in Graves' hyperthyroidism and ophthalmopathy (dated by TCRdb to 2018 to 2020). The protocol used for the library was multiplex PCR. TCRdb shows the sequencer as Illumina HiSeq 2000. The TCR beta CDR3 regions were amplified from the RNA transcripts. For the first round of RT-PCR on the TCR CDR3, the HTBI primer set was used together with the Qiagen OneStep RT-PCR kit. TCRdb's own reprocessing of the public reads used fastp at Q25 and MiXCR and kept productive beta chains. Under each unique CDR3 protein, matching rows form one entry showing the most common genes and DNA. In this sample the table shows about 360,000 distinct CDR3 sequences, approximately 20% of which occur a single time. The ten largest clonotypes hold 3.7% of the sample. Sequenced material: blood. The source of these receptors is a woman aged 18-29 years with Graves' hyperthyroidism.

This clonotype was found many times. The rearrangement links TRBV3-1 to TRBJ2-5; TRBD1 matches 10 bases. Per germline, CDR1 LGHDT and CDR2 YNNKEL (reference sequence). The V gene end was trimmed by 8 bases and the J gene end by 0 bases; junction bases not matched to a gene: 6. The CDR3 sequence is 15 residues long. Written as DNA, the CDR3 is TGTGCCAGCGCCAAGGGACAGGGGTACCAAGAGACCCAGTACTTC. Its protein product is CASAKGQGYQETQYF.

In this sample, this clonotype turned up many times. In DNA, the CDR3 is TGTGCCAGCAGTTACATCGGGGATGGCTACACCTTC. Protein product: CASSYIGDGYTF. The genes are TRBV6-2 or TRBV6-3 and TRBJ1-2; D remains ambiguous. Germline CDR1 MNHEY, CDR2 SVGEGT. Trimming shortened V by 2 bases and J by 6 bases, and 7 bases separated the two germline ends. There are 12 residues in the CDR3.

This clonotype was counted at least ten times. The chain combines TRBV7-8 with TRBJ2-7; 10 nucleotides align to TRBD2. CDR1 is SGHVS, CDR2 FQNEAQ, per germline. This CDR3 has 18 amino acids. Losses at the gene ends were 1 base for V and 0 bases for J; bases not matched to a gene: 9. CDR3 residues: CASSLEIAGGLSSYEQYF. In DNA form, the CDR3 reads TGTGCCAGCAGCTTAGAAATAGCGGGGGGCCTCAGCTCCTACGAGCAGTACTTC.

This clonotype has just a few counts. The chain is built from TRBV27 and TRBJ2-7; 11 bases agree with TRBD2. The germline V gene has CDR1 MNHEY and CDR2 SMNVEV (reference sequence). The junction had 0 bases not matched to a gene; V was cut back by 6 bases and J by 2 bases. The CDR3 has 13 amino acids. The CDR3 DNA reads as TGTGCCAGCAGGGGACTAGCGGCCTACGAGCAGTACTTC. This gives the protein CASRGLAAYEQYF.

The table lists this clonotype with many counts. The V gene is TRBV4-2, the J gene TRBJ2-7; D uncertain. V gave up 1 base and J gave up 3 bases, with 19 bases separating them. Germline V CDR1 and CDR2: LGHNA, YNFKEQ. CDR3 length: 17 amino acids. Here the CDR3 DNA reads TGTGCCAGCAGCCAAGGTGTGGGAACCGGACGGAACTACGAGCAGTACTTC. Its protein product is CASSQGVGTGRNYEQYF.

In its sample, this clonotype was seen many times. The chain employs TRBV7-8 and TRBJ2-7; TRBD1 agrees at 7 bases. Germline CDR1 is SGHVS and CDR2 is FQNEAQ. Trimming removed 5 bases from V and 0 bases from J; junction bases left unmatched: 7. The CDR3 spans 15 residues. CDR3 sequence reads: CASSHRDRYSYEQYF. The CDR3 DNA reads TGTGCCAGCAGCCACCGGGACAGATACTCCTACGAGCAGTACTTC.

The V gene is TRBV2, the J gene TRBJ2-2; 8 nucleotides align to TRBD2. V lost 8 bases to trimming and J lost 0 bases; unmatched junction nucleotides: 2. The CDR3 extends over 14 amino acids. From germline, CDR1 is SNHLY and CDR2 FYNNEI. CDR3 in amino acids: CASRGGSNTGELFF. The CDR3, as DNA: TGTGCCAGCCGCGGGGGGTCGAACACCGGGGAGCTGTTTTTT.

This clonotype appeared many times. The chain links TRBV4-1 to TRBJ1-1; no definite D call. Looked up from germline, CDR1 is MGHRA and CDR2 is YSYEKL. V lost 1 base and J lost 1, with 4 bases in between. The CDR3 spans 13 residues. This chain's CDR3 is CASSQVGNTEAFF. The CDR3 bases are TGCGCCAGCAGCCAAGTGGGGAACACTGAAGCTTTCTTT.

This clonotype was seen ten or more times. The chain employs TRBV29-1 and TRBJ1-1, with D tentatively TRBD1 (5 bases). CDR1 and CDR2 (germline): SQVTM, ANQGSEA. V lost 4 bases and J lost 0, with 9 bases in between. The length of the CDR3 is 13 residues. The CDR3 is CSVGPDMNTEAFF. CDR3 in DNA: TGCAGCGTTGGTCCGGACATGAACACTGAAGCTTTCTTT.

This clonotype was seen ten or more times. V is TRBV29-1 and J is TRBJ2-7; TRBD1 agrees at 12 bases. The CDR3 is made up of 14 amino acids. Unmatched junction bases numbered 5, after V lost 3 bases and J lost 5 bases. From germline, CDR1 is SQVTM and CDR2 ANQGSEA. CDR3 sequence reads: CSVETGTGGNEQYF. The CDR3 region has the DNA TGCAGCGTTGAGACCGGGACAGGGGGCAACGAGCAGTACTTC.

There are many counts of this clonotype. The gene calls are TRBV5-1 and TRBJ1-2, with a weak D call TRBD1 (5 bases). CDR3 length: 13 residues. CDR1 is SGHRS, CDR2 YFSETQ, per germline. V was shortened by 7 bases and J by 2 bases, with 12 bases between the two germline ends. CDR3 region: CASGPGRNYGYTF. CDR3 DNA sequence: TGCGCCAGCGGCCCGGGACGGAACTATGGCTACACCTTC. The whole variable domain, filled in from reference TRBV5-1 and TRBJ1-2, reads KAGVTQTPRYLIKTRGQQVTLSCSPISGHRSVSWYQQTPGQGLQFLFEYFSETQRNKGNFPGRFSGRQFSNSRSEMNVSTLELGDSALYLCASGPGRNYGYTFGSGTRLTVV.

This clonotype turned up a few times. The CDR3 DNA sequence: TGTGCCAGCAGTTACATGGGGGGGCGCGAGCAGTACTTC. This codes for CASSYMGGREQYF. V usage is TRBV6-5 and J usage is TRBJ2-7; a weak D match, TRBD2 (7 bases). The CDR3 extends over 13 amino acids. CDR1 is MNHEY, CDR2 SVGAGI, per germline. V was cut by 2 bases and J by 6 bases, with 11 bases left in between.

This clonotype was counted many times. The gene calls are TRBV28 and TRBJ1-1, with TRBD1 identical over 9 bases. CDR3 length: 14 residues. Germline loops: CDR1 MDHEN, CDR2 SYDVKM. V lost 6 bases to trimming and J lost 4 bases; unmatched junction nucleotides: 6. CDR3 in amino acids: CASSEDRGSTEAFF. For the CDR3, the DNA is TGTGCCAGCAGCGAAGACAGGGGGTCCACTGAAGCTTTCTTT.

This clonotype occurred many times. The chain's CDR3 is CASSGSTSGGRETQYF. The CDR3, as DNA: TGCGCCAGCAGCGGCTCGACTAGCGGGGGGAGGGAGACCCAGTACTTC. V gene TRBV5-1 combines with J gene TRBJ2-5, with 13 bases aligning to TRBD2. The CDR3 length is 16 residues. CDR1 and CDR2 from the germline V gene are SGHRS and YFSETQ. Trimming at V came to 4 bases and at J to 5 bases, leaving 8 bases not matched to a gene.

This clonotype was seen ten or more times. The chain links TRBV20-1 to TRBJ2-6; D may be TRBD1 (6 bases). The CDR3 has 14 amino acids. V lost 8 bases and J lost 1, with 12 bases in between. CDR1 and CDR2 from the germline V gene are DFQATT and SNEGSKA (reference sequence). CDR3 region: CSPGQGSGANVLTF. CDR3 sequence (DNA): TGCAGTCCGGGACAAGGGTCTGGGGCCAACGTCCTGACTTTC.

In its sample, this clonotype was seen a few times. CDR3 in amino acids: CASSYRPYSNQPQHF. The CDR3, as DNA: TGTGCCAGCAGTTACCGACCTTATAGCAATCAGCCCCAGCATTTT. The chain employs TRBV6-2 or TRBV6-3 and TRBJ1-5; no definite D call. The V gene's germline CDR1 is MNHEY and CDR2 SVGEGT. This CDR3 has 15 amino acids. V lost 2 bases and J 0 bases, leaving 8 bases between the germline ends.

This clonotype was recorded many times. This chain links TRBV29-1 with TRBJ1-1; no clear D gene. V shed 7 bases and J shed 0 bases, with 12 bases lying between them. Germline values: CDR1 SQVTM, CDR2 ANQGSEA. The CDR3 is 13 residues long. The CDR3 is CSAGVTLNTEAFF. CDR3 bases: TGCAGCGCTGGGGTCACCCTGAACACTGAAGCTTTCTTT.

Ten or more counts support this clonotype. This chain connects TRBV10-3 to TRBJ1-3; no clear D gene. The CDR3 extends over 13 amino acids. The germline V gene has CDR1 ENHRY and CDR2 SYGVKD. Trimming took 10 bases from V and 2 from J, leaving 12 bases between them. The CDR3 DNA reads TGTGCCACCCTTCTGGGGACTGGAAACACCATATATTTT. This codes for CATLLGTGNTIYF.

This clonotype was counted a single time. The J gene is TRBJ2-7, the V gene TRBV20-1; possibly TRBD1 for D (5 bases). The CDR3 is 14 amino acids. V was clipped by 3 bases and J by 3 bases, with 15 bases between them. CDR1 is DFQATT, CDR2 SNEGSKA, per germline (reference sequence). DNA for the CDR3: TGCAGTGCTAGTGGGCAGGGTGATGGCTACGAGCAGTACTTC. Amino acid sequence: CSASGQGDGYEQYF.

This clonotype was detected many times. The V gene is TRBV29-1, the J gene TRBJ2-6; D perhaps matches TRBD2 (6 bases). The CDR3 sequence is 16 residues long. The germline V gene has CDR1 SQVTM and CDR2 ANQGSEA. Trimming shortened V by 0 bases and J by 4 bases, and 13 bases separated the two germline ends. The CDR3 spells CSVEDGGRTGANVLTF. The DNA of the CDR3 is TGCAGCGTTGAAGATGGAGGGAGGACCGGGGCCAACGTCCTGACTTTC.

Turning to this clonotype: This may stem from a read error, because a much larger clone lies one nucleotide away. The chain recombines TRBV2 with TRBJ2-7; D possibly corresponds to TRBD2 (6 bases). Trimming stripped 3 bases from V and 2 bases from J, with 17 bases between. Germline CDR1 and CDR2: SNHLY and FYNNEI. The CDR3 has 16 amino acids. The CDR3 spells CASSELLAGSTYEQYF. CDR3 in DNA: TGTGCCAGCAGTGAGTTACTGGCGGGGTCCACCTACGAGCAGTACTTC. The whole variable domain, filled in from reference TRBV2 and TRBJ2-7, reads EPEVTQTPSHQVTQMGQEVILRCVPISNHLYFYWYRQILGQKVEFLVSFYNNEISEKSEIFDDQFSVERPDGSNFTLKIRSTKLEDSAMYFCASSELLAGSTYEQYFGPGTRLTVT.

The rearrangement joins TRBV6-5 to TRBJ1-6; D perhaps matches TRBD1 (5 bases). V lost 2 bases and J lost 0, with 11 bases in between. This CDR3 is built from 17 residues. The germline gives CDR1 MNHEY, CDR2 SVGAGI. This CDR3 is CASSYGEGSSYNSPLHF. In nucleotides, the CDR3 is TGTGCCAGCAGTTACGGGGAGGGGAGCTCCTATAATTCACCCCTCCACTTT.

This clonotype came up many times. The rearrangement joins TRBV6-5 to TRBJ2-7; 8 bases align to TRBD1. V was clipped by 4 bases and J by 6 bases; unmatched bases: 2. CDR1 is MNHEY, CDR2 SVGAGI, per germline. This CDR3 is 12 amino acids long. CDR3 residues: CASSSTGGEQYF. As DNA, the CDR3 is TGTGCCAGCAGTTCCACAGGGGGCGAGCAGTACTTC.

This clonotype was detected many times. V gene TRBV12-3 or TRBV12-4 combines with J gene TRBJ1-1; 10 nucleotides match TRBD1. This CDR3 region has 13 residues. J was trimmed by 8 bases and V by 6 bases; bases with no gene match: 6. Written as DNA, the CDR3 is TGTGCCAGCAGCTTGGACAGGGGGGACGAAGCTTTCTTT. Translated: CASSLDRGDEAFF.

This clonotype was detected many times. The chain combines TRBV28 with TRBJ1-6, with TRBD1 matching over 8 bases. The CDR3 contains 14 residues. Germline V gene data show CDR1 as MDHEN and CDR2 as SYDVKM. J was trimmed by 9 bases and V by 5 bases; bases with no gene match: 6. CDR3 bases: TGTGCCAGCAGTCCCCCACAGGGGGGTTCACCCCTCCACTTT. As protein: CASSPPQGGSPLHF.

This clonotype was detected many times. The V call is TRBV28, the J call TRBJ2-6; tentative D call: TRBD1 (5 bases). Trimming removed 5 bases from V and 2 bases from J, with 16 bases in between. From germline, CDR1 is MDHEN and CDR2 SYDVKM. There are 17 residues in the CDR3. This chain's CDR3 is CASSTGWGAAGANVLTF. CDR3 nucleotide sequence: TGTGCCAGCAGTACCGGTTGGGGCGCGGCTGGGGCCAACGTCCTGACTTTC.

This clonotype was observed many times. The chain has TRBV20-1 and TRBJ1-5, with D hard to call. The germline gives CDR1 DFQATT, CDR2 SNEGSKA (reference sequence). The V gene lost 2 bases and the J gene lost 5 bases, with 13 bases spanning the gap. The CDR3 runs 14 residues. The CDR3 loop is CSARSASLHQPQHF. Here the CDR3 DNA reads TGCAGTGCTAGATCGGCCAGCCTCCATCAGCCCCAGCATTTT.